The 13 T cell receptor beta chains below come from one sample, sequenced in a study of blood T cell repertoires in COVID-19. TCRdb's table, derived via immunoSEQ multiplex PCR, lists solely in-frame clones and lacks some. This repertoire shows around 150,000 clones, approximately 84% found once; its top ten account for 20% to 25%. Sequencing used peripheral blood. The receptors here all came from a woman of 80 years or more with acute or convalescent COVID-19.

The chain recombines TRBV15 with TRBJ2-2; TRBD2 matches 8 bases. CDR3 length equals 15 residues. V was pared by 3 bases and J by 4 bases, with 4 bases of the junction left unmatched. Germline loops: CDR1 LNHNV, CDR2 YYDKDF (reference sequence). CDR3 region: CATSRTAGGTGELFF. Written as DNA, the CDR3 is TGTGCCACCAGCAGGACCGCGGGGGGCACCGGGGAGCTGTTTTTT.

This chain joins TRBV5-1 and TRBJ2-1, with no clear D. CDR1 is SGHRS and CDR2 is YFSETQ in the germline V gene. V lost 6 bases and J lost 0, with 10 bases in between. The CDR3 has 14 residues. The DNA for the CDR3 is TGCGCCAGCAAGCGAACTAACTCCTACAATGAGCAGTTCTTC. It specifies CASKRTNSYNEQFF.

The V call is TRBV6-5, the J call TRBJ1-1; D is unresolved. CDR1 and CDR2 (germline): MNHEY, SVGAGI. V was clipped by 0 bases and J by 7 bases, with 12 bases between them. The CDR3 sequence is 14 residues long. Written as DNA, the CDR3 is TGTGCCAGCAGTTACTCCCGAGGAAGACTTGAAGCTTTCTTT. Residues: CASSYSRGRLEAFF.

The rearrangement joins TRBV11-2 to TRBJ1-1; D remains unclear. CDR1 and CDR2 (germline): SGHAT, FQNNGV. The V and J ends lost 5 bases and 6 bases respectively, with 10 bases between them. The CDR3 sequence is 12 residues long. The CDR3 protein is CASSLEGSEAFF. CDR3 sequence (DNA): TGTGCCAGCAGCCTGGAGGGCTCTGAAGCTTTCTTT.

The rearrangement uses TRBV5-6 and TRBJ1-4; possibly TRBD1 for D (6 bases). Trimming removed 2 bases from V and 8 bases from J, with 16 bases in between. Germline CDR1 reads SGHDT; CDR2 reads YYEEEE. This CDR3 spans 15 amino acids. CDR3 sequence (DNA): TGTGCCAGCAGCTTACAGGGAATTAACGGGGAAAAACTGTTTTTT. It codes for CASSLQGINGEKLFF.

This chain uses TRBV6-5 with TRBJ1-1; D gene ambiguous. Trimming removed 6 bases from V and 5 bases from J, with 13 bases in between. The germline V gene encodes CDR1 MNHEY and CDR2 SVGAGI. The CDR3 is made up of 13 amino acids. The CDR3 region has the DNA TGTGCCAGCAGGCCTCCTTATGAGACTGAAGCTTTCTTT. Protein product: CASRPPYETEAFF.

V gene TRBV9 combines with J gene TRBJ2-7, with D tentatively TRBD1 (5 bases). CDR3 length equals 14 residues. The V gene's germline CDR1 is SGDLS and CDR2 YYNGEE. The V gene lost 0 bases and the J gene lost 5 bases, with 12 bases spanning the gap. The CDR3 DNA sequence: TGTGCCAGCAGCGTAGATGGCAGGGTCCACGAGCAGTACTTC. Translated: CASSVDGRVHEQYF.

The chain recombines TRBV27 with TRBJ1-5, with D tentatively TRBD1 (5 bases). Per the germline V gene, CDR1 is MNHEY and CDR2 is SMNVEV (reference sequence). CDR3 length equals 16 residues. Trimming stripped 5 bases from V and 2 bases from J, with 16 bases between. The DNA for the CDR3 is TGTGCCAGCAGTCGGGGGGACGGTGGCGGCAATCAGCCCCAGCATTTT. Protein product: CASSRGDGGGNQPQHF.

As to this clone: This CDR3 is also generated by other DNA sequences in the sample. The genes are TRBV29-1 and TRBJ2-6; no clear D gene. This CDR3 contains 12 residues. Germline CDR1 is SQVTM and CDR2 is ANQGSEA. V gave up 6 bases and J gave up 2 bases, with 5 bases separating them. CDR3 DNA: TGCAGCGTCCTAGCTGGGGCCAACGTCCTGACTTTC. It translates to CSVLAGANVLTF.

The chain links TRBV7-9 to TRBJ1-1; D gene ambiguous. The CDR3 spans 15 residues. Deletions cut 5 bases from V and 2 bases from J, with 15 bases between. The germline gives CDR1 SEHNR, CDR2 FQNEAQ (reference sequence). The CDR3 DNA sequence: TGTGCCAGCAGCCGTGGCTTCGGGGAAAACACTGAAGCTTTCTTT. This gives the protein CASSRGFGENTEAFF.

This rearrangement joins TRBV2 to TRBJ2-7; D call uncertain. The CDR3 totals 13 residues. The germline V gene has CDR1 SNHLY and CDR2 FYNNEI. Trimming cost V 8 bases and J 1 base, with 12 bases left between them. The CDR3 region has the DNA TGTGCCAGCTCGCGTCAGGTTTCCTACGAGCAGTACTTC. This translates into CASSRQVSYEQYF. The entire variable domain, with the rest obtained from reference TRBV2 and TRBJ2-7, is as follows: EPEVTQTPSHQVTQMGQEVILRCVPISNHLYFYWYRQILGQKVEFLVSFYNNEISEKSEIFDDQFSVERPDGSNFTLKIRSTKLEDSAMYFCASSRQVSYEQYFGPGTRLTVT.

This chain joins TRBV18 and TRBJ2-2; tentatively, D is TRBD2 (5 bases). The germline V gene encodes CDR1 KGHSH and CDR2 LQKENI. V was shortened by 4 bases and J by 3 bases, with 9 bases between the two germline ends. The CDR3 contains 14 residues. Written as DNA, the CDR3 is TGTGCCAGCTCACGACGGACTGACACCGGGGAGCTGTTTTTT. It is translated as CASSRRTDTGELFF.

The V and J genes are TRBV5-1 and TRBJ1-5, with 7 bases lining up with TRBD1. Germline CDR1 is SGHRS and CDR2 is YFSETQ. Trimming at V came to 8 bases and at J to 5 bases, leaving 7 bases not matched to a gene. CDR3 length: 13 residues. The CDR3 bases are TGCGCCAGTGGGATCGACAGGGATCAGCCCCAGCATTTT. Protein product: CASGIDRDQPQHF.